This T cell receptor (beta chain) comes out of a study of cytomegalovirus exposure and HLA in healthy donors (dated by TCRdb to the late 2010s). Turning to the overall study: According to an earlier analysis of a few hundred of the donors, about 179 million T cells yielded over 90 million unique TCR beta sequences and roughly 280 Gb of sequence data. An early release covering some 640 HLA-typed donors comprised about 290 gigabases of sequencing data and approximately 85 million unique TCR sequences. Of the 300 to 400 genotyped donors, around 81% fell in the genetic ancestry cluster associated with self-reported Caucasian donors. The study aimed to test whether cataloging public T cell receptors could reveal signatures of past pathogen exposure. The T cell repertoires of several hundred subjects were profiled by immunosequencing and related to cytomegalovirus serostatus. In addition to the first cohort of hundreds of subjects, a separate validation cohort of some 120 different subjects was used. The study combined high-throughput TCR immunosequencing, statistical association of individual TCRs with disease status, and machine learning to predict cytomegalovirus infection status. To study patterns of TCR occurrence, a later analysis re-analyzed previously published TCR beta repertoires from 666 donors and added high-resolution HLA genotyping. Rather than drawing on any new phenotypic data, the later analysis identified candidate immune exposures from TCR beta sequences and the way those sequences occurred across donors. An earlier analysis of 450 to 750 of the donors used high-throughput TCR beta sequencing to judge whether each TCR beta V gene segment behaved as functional or pseudogenic. Donor age, sex, ethnicity and CMV serostatus were collected together with the repertoire data. Genome-wide SNP genotypes for about 55% of the roughly 670 donors were used in a later genetic analysis, which treated that subset as a discovery cohort. Every discovery cohort repertoire had been produced on one sequencing platform. HLA typing included class I and class II loci at four-digit resolution. Typing coverage varied by locus: roughly 629-640 donors for A, B, C, DRB1 and DQB1; roughly 520 for DQA1; around 570 for DPA1; 450 to 480 for DPB1. Four to six DR-DQ haplotypes were handled as single units for association and clustering, since linkage in the cohort was strong. Among 398 genotyped donors of the cohort, an average of approximately 240,000 unique TCR beta nucleotide sequences were sequenced per donor, around 20% of them non-productive. The full study reports these points: According to a later genetic analysis, donors in an Asian-associated ancestry cluster had fewer N-insertions in productive TCRs than the roughly 700-donor mean. Compared with equally common non-associated chains, HLA-associated TCR beta chains in a later analysis were more clonally expanded and had lower generation probabilities. The authors suggested that the approach could potentially be extended to other disease states and immunological phenotypes. In the study, roughly 160 TCR beta chains were listed as associated with cytomegalovirus. Three of the identified cytomegalovirus-associated TCR beta chains were confirmed in vitro to be specific for cytomegalovirus antigens. Because counts were too low, seventeen rarely observed V segments, including chromosome 9 orphons, were left out of the earlier analysis of roughly 600 of the donors. Broadly in line with IMGT annotations, most TCR beta V segments showed up in productive rearrangements about 90% or about 30% of the time in an earlier analysis of a few hundred of the donors. A later analysis associated 15,000 or so TCR beta sequences with specific HLA alleles at a false discovery rate of 0.05. When HLA alleles, especially DR and DQ, strongly co-occurred, TCR associations were difficult to assign to individual alleles. Most CMV-associated TCR beta chains appeared to be HLA-restricted in a later analysis, and the HLA associations seemed to be driven largely by CMV exposure. A later analysis reported that several top co-occurrence clusters appeared linked to parvovirus B19, influenza, CMV and Epstein-Barr virus. For the cohort, immune exposure information was limited to CMV serostatus. Cytomegalovirus status was reported to be diagnosed by the classifier with high specificity and sensitivity in both the original and validation cohorts. Some IMGT-functional V segments, including TRBV6-2 and TRBV6-3, could not be distinguished by the 87-base-pair reads and were therefore excluded. In a later genetic analysis, a missense DCLRE1C variant was associated with V-gene and J-gene trimming of TCR beta chains, and the association was replicated in an independent cohort. A further reported finding was that TCR beta sequences accurately predicted the HLA-A and HLA-B alleles for most subjects in the first cohort. This cohort had only TCR beta chains sequenced, and the lack of alpha or paired-chain data limited which features could be detected. Linkage disequilibrium might explain the correlated functional status among segregating V segments, but an unknown experimental factor could not be excluded. The presence/absence analyses assumed that sequencing depth was roughly uniform across donors, and that assumption may not be true. In a later analysis, TCR association rates were found to vary across HLA loci, with the most associated TCRs seen for DRB1 alleles and the fewest for HLA-C alleles. Because HLA typing was missing for some donors at each locus, association tests included only the typed subset. A cluster of highly shared sequence variants was judged likely to represent a technical artifact of the sequencing pipeline. Most TCR sequences were observed very rarely across donors, whereas some public TCRs were present in many individuals.

The library was produced with the immunoSEQ multiplex PCR assay. For the multiplex PCR, a mixture combining 60 forward primers for TCR Vbeta segments and 13 reverse primers for TCR Jbeta segments was used. A multiplex PCR assay on genomic DNA amplified the CDR3 region of rearranged TCR beta genes. The amplified TCR beta libraries were sequenced on the Illumina HiSeq System as 87-base-pair reads. In the source study's methods: A later analysis tallied around 80 million unique TCR beta chains across the 666 repertoires, and approximately 12 million of those chains were shared by two or more donors. To remove PCR and sequencing errors, raw reads were error-corrected and collapsed into unique sequences using a nearest-neighbor algorithm that merged closely related sequences. V, D and J gene segments were assigned by aligning CDR3 sequences to IMGT reference sequences. For a sequence to be retained, a match of at least six nucleotides was required to both a V gene segment and a J gene segment. Rearrangements were called productive when the CDR3 lacked stop codons and stayed in frame with V and J; all others were non-productive. Following IMGT convention, CDR3 was defined as the stretch from the second conserved V-encoded cysteine to the conserved J-encoded phenylalanine. The earlier analysis of approximately 500 of the donors excluded sequences that lacked an unambiguous match to a single V gene segment. An earlier analysis of 450 to 650 of the donors called V segments functional above 56.7% productive rearrangements and segregating when the between-donor standard deviation exceeded 5%. A statistical classification framework was developed to diagnose cytomegalovirus status using the catalog of TCR beta chain sequences. A later analysis assigned V and J genes by comparing TCR nucleotide sequences with IMGT/GENE-DB human TR gene sequences. In a later analysis, CDR3 sequences and most-parsimonious VDJ recombination scenarios were assigned using the TCRdist pipeline. In a later analysis, every TCR beta chain was defined by the combination of its CDR3 amino acid sequence and its V-gene family, and reads without a unique V-gene family were dropped. In a later analysis, approximately 590 highly shared, low-generation-probability nucleotide sequences were removed to address suspected cross-contamination and a sequencing artifact. In a later analysis, a clonal expansion index for each public chain was calculated from normalized within-repertoire ranks of inferred template counts. A later analysis computed generation probabilities with a VDJ recombination model fitted to out-of-frame rearrangements, and checked the results against IGoR. In a later analysis, hypergeometric tests were used to score TCR-TCR, TCR-HLA and TCR-CMV co-occurrence, with a repertoire-size bias correction applied to TCR pairs. A later analysis estimated false discovery rates by permuting HLA or CMV assignments 20 times. In a later analysis, co-occurring TCRs were grouped using DBSCAN, with TCRdist sequence similarity added in when clustering inside HLA-allele-positive subsets. Repertoires with fewer than 30,000 or more than 120,000 public chains were left out of co-occurrence clustering, as were four to six repertoires with anomalous nucleotide sharing. TCRdb took over this immuneACCESS table, retaining in-frame rearrangements with V and J assigned. Such tables are incomplete; in checked studies, under half of the missing clones stem from an unresolved V gene, and the remainder is unexplained. The V and J calls and the clone size are those of that table, but D and trimming were determined from the DNA. The sample includes 100,000 to 150,000 clones, with around three quarters observed a single time. The top ten hold roughly 3.5% of the sample.

Regarding this clone: The specificity of this receptor is unknown. Base qualities are not provided; no much larger clone lies one nucleotide away.

In total, approximately 610 healthy bone marrow donors made up the cohort. Cohort members were all nominally healthy when sampled, although unrecorded immune exposures were likely present. The donor was CMV seronegative and belonged to the group of 352 seronegative cohort members. Each donor provided a peripheral blood sample, and peripheral blood mononuclear cells were used for TCR beta sequencing. The Qiagen DNeasy Blood Extraction Kit was used to extract genomic DNA from the blood cell samples. Per the germline V gene, SGHNT is the CDR1 and YENEEA is the CDR2. The cysteine opens and the phenylalanine closes a CDR3 of 15 amino acids. Only the CDR3 DNA is retained, 45 bases long and in frame from the first base. V loses 5 bases of germline sequence and J loses 0 bases, and the interval between the two ends is 11 bases.

The receptor chain draws on TRBV11-3 and TRBJ1-5; the D gene is unclear. Input material: PBMCs. This clonotype originated in a man aged 35-49 years in good health and CMV-seronegative. CDR3 sequence: CASSPSGYSNQPQHF. In nucleotides, the sequence is TGTGCCAGCAGCCCCTCGGGATATAGCAATCAGCCCCAGCATTTT.